The entry below describes one T cell receptor beta chain. What it binds is not known. Recently diagnosed hyperthyroidism of less than 2 months' duration affected patients aged 18 to 65. Cells are PBMCs isolated from approximately 9.2 ml of fresh blood. RNA transcripts gave rise to amplified TCR beta CDR3 regions. The HTBI primer set served for first-round RT-PCR of the TCR CDR3. TCRdb independently ran MiXCR on the multiplex PCR reads; one entry per CDR3 protein. This repertoire shows some 510,000 distinct CDR3 sequences, 20% found once; its top ten account for about a quarter. This entry belongs to a study of T cells in Graves' hyperthyroidism and ophthalmopathy. The study, taken as a whole, reports: Ophthalmopathy was told apart from stable hyperthyroidism by a 13 V-J model. Also found in blood were most expanded thyroid clonotypes above 0.001.

The CDR3 length is 13 residues. The V end was cut by 6 bases, the J end by 3 bases, with 11 bases between. CDR1 and CDR2 from the germline V gene are ENHRY and SYGVKD. The V and J genes are TRBV10-3 and TRBJ1-1; maybe TRBD1 (6 bases). This sequence was found in a man aged 18 to 30 with Graves' hyperthyroidism. Sequencing was performed on blood. The CDR3 loop reads CAIRQGWDTEAFF. The CDR3 region has the DNA TGTGCCATCAGACAGGGTTGGGACACTGAAGCTTTCTTT.